These 32 T cell receptor beta chains share one sample of origin, sequenced in a study of shared clonotypes between healthy human individuals. The data were produced by immunoSEQ multiplex PCR, yet TCRdb's version contains in-frame clones alone and is incomplete. This repertoire shows over a million clones, about 84% found once; its top ten account for around 0.61%. The sequenced sample was memory CD4+ T cells from PBMCs. Subset here: CD45RA-negative fraction. The receptors come from a man in his late teens or twenties in good health. Some clones in this sample may be carry-over from other donors' samples.

For the CDR3, the DNA is TGTGCCAGCAGCTTGTGGTGGGGATCGTCCTACGAGCAGTACTTC. Residues: CASSLWWGSSYEQYF. This chain uses TRBV5-6 with TRBJ2-7; D call uncertain. Germline CDR1 SGHDT, CDR2 YYEEEE. The CDR3 contains 15 residues. V was clipped by 1 base and J by 1 base, with 12 bases between them.

V gene TRBV25-1 combines with J gene TRBJ1-2; 11 nucleotides match TRBD1. This CDR3 comprises 16 residues. V dropped 4 bases and J dropped 7; count of bases not matched to a gene: 11. The germline gives CDR1 MGHDK, CDR2 SYGVNS. The CDR3 nucleotides are TGTGCCAGCAGTGGGTCGGCCGGGACAGGGGGAAGTGGCTACACCTTC. It translates to CASSGSAGTGGSGYTF.

In the case of this clone: This may be a read error, as it is one base from a much larger clone. The genes are TRBV6-1 and TRBJ2-7; perhaps TRBD2 as D (6 bases). The germline V gene has CDR1 MNHNS and CDR2 SASEGT. The CDR3 extends over 14 amino acids. As DNA, the CDR3 is TGTACCAGCCTTGATAGCGGAAGCTCCTACGAGCAGTACTTC. Translation gives CTSLDSGSSYEQYF.

The chain employs TRBV6-6 and TRBJ1-2; possibly TRBD1 for D (6 bases). There are 15 residues in the CDR3. The germline CDR1 and CDR2 sequences are MNHNY and SVGAGI (reference sequence). Trimming cost V 4 bases and J 3 bases, with 15 bases left between them. The CDR3: CASSSRQEYYYGYTF. The CDR3 nucleotides are TGTGCCAGCAGTTCGAGACAGGAGTATTACTATGGCTACACCTTC.

This chain uses TRBV7-3 with TRBJ1-2, with 8 bases aligning to TRBD1. The germline V gene encodes CDR1 SGHTA and CDR2 FQGTGA. This CDR3 region has 14 residues. Trimming at V came to 4 bases and at J to 7 bases, leaving 8 bases not matched to a gene. The CDR3 sequence is CASSSSGQGGGYTF. CDR3 DNA sequence: TGTGCCAGCAGCTCGTCTGGACAGGGAGGTGGCTACACCTTC.

The chain uses TRBV9 and TRBJ1-2; 8 positions match TRBD1. Germline assignment: CDR1 SGDLS and CDR2 YYNGEE. Trimming removed 3 bases from V and 0 bases from J; junction bases left unmatched: 10. This CDR3 is built from 17 residues. CDR3 in amino acids: CASSEYRGTQSNYGYTF. The CDR3 nucleotides are TGTGCCAGCAGCGAGTACAGGGGGACTCAGTCTAACTATGGCTACACCTTC.

This chain connects TRBV7-8 to TRBJ2-1, with D possibly being TRBD2 (5 bases). The germline gives CDR1 SGHVS, CDR2 FQNEAQ. Trimming cost V 1 base and J 6 bases, with 13 bases left between them. This CDR3 region has 15 residues. This CDR3 is CASSLVSGKVNEQFF. As DNA, the CDR3 is TGTGCCAGCAGCTTAGTTTCGGGGAAGGTCAATGAGCAGTTCTTC.

This chain links TRBV25-1 with TRBJ2-3; a weak D match, TRBD1 (5 bases). CDR3 length: 16 amino acids. V lost 5 bases and J 1 base, leaving 16 bases between the germline ends. Germline V gene sequence: CDR1 MGHDK, CDR2 SYGVNS. The CDR3 DNA sequence: TGTGCCAGCAGTTGGGGCCAGGTTATTGGCACAGATACGCAGTATTTT. Its translation is CASSWGQVIGTDTQYF.

The rearrangement links TRBV19 to TRBJ1-5, with a possible D match to TRBD1 (5 bases). V lost 5 bases, J lost 2 bases, and 13 bases lay in between. The germline gives CDR1 LNHDA, CDR2 SQIVND (reference sequence). CDR3 size: 15 residues. The CDR3 sequence: CASSGDLRGNQPQHF. CDR3 DNA: TGTGCCAGTAGTGGGGACCTGAGGGGCAATCAGCCCCAGCATTTT.

There are a few counts of this clone. V gene TRBV14 combines with J gene TRBJ1-1, with D unclear. The CDR3 is 12 residues long. The germline V and J ends were trimmed by 4 bases and 4 bases, with 7 bases remaining between them. In germline, CDR1 is SGHDN, CDR2 FVKESK. This CDR3 is CASSPLSTEAFF. CDR3 in DNA: TGTGCCAGCAGCCCTCTTAGCACTGAAGCTTTCTTT. Filled out from reference TRBV14 and TRBJ1-1, the complete variable domain reads EAGVTQFPSHSVIEKGQTVTLRCDPISGHDNLYWYRRVMGKEIKFLLHFVKESKQDESGMPNNRFLAERTGGTYSTLKVQPAELEDSGVYFCASSPLSTEAFFGQGTRLTVV.

This chain joins TRBV6-6 and TRBJ2-1; D may match TRBD1 or TRBD2 (7 bases each). Per germline, CDR1 MNHNY and CDR2 SVGAGI (reference sequence). V lost 6 bases and J lost 7, with 10 bases in between. CDR3 length: 12 residues. For the CDR3, the DNA is TGTGCCAGCAGGCAGGGGGGGAATGAGCAGTTCTTC. This translates into CASRQGGNEQFF.

This chain connects TRBV2 to TRBJ2-7; 10 nucleotides align to TRBD1. V trimming: 4 bases; J trimming: 4 bases; junction bases outside the gene matches: 7. The CDR3 spans 15 residues. Germline V lookup: CDR1 SNHLY, CDR2 FYNNEI. In DNA, the CDR3 is TGTGCCAGCAGTGGACCGGACAGGGGGAGGTACGAGCAGTACTTC. It translates to CASSGPDRGRYEQYF.

There are a few counts of this clone. This sequence joins TRBV5-1 and TRBJ2-5, with 7 bases lining up with TRBD2. CDR3 size: 14 residues. Trimming at V came to 2 bases and at J to 1 base, leaving 2 bases not matched to a gene. Germline loops: CDR1 SGHRS, CDR2 YFSETQ. The CDR3 is CASSFRTSQETQYF. In nucleotides, the CDR3 is TGCGCCAGCAGCTTTCGGACTAGCCAAGAGACCCAGTACTTC.

This CDR3 is CASSQETGTGTPYEQYF. CDR3 nucleotide sequence: TGTGCCAGCAGCCAAGAGACCGGGACAGGCACCCCTTACGAGCAGTACTTC. The chain couples TRBV4-2 to TRBJ2-7; 8 bases match TRBD1. J gave up 4 bases and V 0 bases, and 11 bases lay outside the gene matches. The germline gives CDR1 LGHNA, CDR2 YNFKEQ. CDR3 length: 17 amino acids.

This clone was seen only once. This chain uses TRBV5-1 with TRBJ2-2, with D uncertain. Germline loops: CDR1 SGHRS, CDR2 YFSETQ. The germline V and J ends were trimmed by 0 bases and 6 bases, with 6 bases remaining between them. There are 13 residues in the CDR3. The CDR3 DNA reads as TGCGCCAGCAGCTTGGTACGTTCCGGGGAGCTGTTTTTT. As protein: CASSLVRSGELFF.

The J gene is TRBJ1-5, the V gene TRBV2, with D possibly TRBD1 on 5 matching bases. From germline, CDR1 is SNHLY and CDR2 FYNNEI. Trimming shortened V by 6 bases and J by 4 bases, and 16 bases separated the two germline ends. This CDR3 contains 15 residues. CDR3 DNA: TGTGCCAGCAGCGGGGGACGGAGCTTGAATCAGCCCCAGCATTTT. It specifies CASSGGRSLNQPQHF.

The V and J genes are TRBV11-2 and TRBJ2-5, with 9 bases fitting TRBD1. Germline loops: CDR1 SGHAT, CDR2 FQNNGV. V lost 3 bases, J lost 5 bases, and 4 bases stayed unmatched. This CDR3 is 14 amino acids long. The CDR3 DNA is TGTGCCAGCAGCTTGGGACAGGGTTTCGAGACCCAGTACTTC. Protein: CASSLGQGFETQYF.

The chain recombines TRBV19 with TRBJ2-7, with D perhaps matching TRBD1 (5 bases). The V end lost 5 bases, the J end lost 5 bases, and 13 bases lay between the germline ends. Germline V gene sequence: CDR1 LNHDA, CDR2 SQIVND (reference sequence). The CDR3 runs 13 residues. CDR3 coding DNA: TGTGCCAGTAGTCCACTGGAAGGGGACGAGCAGTACTTC. Its translation is CASSPLEGDEQYF.

V and J are TRBV10-1 and TRBJ2-7, with 13 bases lining up with TRBD2. Losses at the gene ends were 6 bases for V and 1 base for J; bases not matched to a gene: 12. This CDR3 spans 18 amino acids. Germline-derived CDR1 and CDR2 are WNHNN and SYGVQD (reference sequence). The CDR3 nucleotides are TGCGCCAGCAGGTGGACGGGACTAGCGGGATGTCGATCCTACGAGCAGTACTTC. This encodes CASRWTGLAGCRSYEQYF.

The chain has TRBV28 and TRBJ2-5; D is uncertain. The length of the CDR3 is 14 residues. V lost 1 base and J 2 bases, leaving 8 bases between the germline ends. Germline CDR1 MDHEN, CDR2 SYDVKM. The CDR3 DNA follows: TGTGCCAGCAGTTTATTCGCGCCACAAGAGACCCAGTACTTC. This codes for CASSLFAPQETQYF.

The chain carries TRBV9 and TRBJ1-1, with D unclear. CDR1 is SGDLS, CDR2 YYNGEE, per germline. The CDR3 loop spans 16 amino acids. Trimming shortened V by 4 bases and J by 2 bases, and 18 bases separated the two germline ends. CDR3 nucleotides: TGTGCCAGCAGCCCATGGCCCTTCAGTTCAAACACTGAAGCTTTCTTT. Translating gives CASSPWPFSSNTEAFF.

The rearrangement links TRBV5-6 to TRBJ2-7; 10 positions match TRBD1. CDR3 length: 15 residues. After removal of 4 bases from V and 5 bases from J, the junction contained 9 bases not matched to a gene. The germline V gene has CDR1 SGHDT and CDR2 YYEEEE. In nucleotides, the CDR3 is TGTGCCAGCAGCATTGGGGGTGGACAGGGGGACGAGCAGTACTTC. Amino acids: CASSIGGGQGDEQYF.

This rearrangement joins TRBV27 to TRBJ2-1; 10 bases fit TRBD2. Germline V gene sequence: CDR1 MNHEY, CDR2 SMNVEV (reference sequence). The CDR3 is 17 residues long. V trimming: 2 bases; J trimming: 8 bases; junction bases outside the gene matches: 12. CDR3 DNA: TGTGCCAGCAGTTTAAGCGGGAGGGCCCTCGGGCGGCATGAGCAGTTCTTC. This translates into CASSLSGRALGRHEQFF.

The chain recombines TRBV28 with TRBJ1-2; 8 bases fit TRBD1. This CDR3 is built from 13 residues. The germline CDR1 and CDR2 sequences are MDHEN and SYDVKM. The V gene end was trimmed by 7 bases and the J gene end by 8 bases; junction bases not matched to a gene: 9. The CDR3: CASTLPDREGYTF. The CDR3 DNA reads TGTGCCAGCACCCTCCCGGACAGGGAGGGCTACACCTTC.

The chain combines TRBV5-5 with TRBJ1-1; TRBD1 matches at 9 bases. The CDR3 is made up of 15 amino acids. CDR1 and CDR2 (germline): SGHKS, YYEKEE (reference sequence). V was pared by 4 bases and J by 5 bases, with 9 bases of the junction left unmatched. The CDR3 bases are TGTGCCAGCAGCATTTACAGGGGGCTCGAAACTGAAGCTTTCTTT. Its translation is CASSIYRGLETEAFF. The complete variable domain, with remaining parts taken from reference TRBV5-5 and TRBJ1-1, reads DAGVTQSPTHLIKTRGQQVTLRCSPISGHKSVSWYQQVLGQGPQFIFQYYEKEERGRGNFPDRFSARQFPNYSSELNVNALLLGDSALYLCASSIYRGLETEAFFGQGTRLTVV.

The rearrangement uses TRBV7-2 and TRBJ2-2; possible D gene TRBD1, 6 bases. Trimming shortened V by 2 bases and J by 6 bases, and 10 bases separated the two germline ends. CDR1 is SGHTA, CDR2 FQGNSA, per germline. The CDR3 is 14 amino acids. CDR3 sequence reads: CASSLQGLAGELFF. DNA for the CDR3: TGTGCCAGCAGCTTACAGGGGCTGGCCGGGGAGCTGTTTTTT. Based on the CDR3 plus reference TRBV7-2 and TRBJ2-2, the full variable domain is GAGVSQSPSNKVTEKGKDVELRCDPISGHTALYWYRQSLGQGLEFLIYFQGNSAPDKSGLPSDRFSAERTGGSVSTLTIQRTQQEDSAVYLCASSLQGLAGELFFGEGSRLTVL.

As for this clone: Other DNA sequences of this sample code for an identical CDR3. The V call is TRBV28, the J call TRBJ1-5; D gene unclear. There are 12 residues in the CDR3. Trimming pared 5 bases from V and 5 bases from J, leaving 7 bases between. Germline values: CDR1 MDHEN, CDR2 SYDVKM. CDR3 coding DNA: TGTGCCAGCAGTGACACAGATCAGCCCCAGCATTTT. Translated: CASSDTDQPQHF.

In nucleotides, the CDR3 is TGTGCCAGCAGCTTAGCGTGGGGGGGGGCCGCCCAGACGGGCTACGAGCAGTACTTC. This encodes CASSLAWGGAAQTGYEQYF. The chain has TRBV7-6 and TRBJ2-7; TRBD2 might be the D (7 bases). The CDR3 has 19 residues. Germline V gene data show CDR1 as SGHVS and CDR2 as FNYEAQ. V gave up 0 bases and J gave up 3 bases, with 24 bases separating them.

This clone was recorded only once. The chain recombines TRBV18 with TRBJ2-7; TRBD1 aligns across 8 bases. Germline-derived CDR1 and CDR2 are KGHSH and LQKENI. The CDR3 consists of 14 residues. V was clipped by 2 bases and J by 6 bases; unmatched bases: 6. The CDR3 DNA follows: TGTGCCAGCTCACCAGGGACAGGTAATCCCGAGCAGTACTTC. It is translated as CASSPGTGNPEQYF.

This clone was counted a single time. The J gene is TRBJ2-7, the V gene TRBV21-1; the listed D gene, TRBD2, was not tested against the DNA. TRBV21-1 is marked as a pseudogene. CDR3 length: 16 amino acids. CDR3 DNA sequence: TGTGCCAGCAGCCGACACCCCCGGGGGGGAGGCTACGAGCAGTACTTC. Protein sequence: CASSRHPRGGGYEQYF.

The chain has TRBV7-3 and TRBJ1-1, with D maybe TRBD1 (5 bases). Trimming took 5 bases from V and 1 from J, leaving 14 bases between them. The CDR3 covers 15 residues. The germline CDR1 and CDR2 sequences are SGHTA and FQGTGA. Here the CDR3 DNA reads TGTGCCAGCAGCCCATCAGGACAACCGAACACTGAAGCTTTCTTT. This gives the protein CASSPSGQPNTEAFF. Together with reference TRBV7-3 and TRBJ1-1, the CDR3 gives the full variable domain: GAGVSQTPSNKVTEKGKYVELRCDPISGHTALYWYRQSLGQGPEFLIYFQGTGAADDSGLPNDRFFAVRPEGSVSTLKIQRTERGDSAVYLCASSPSGQPNTEAFFGQGTRLTVV.

The chain employs TRBV6-6 and TRBJ1-2; D is uncertain. This CDR3 has 12 amino acids. Trimming removed 2 bases at V and 7 bases at J, with 8 bases between. CDR1 is MNHNY, CDR2 SVGAGI, per germline (reference sequence). The CDR3 reads CASSYQHSGYTF. DNA for the CDR3: TGTGCCAGCAGTTACCAGCATTCTGGCTACACCTTC.